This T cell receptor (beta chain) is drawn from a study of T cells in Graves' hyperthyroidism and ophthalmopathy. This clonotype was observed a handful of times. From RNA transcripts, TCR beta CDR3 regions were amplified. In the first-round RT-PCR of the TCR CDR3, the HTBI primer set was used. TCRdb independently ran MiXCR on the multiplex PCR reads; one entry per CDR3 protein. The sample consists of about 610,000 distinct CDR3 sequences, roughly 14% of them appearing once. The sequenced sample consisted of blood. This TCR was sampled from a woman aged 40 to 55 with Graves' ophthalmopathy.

CDR3 sequence: CASSPKPPGGETQYF. The CDR3 DNA sequence: TGTGCCAGCTCACCAAAACCCCCGGGTGGCGAGACCCAGTACTTC. V usage is TRBV18 and J usage is TRBJ2-5; D not certain. CDR3 length: 15 residues. The V end was cut by 2 bases, the J end by 5 bases, with 15 bases between. Germline CDR1 is KGHSH and CDR2 is LQKENI.